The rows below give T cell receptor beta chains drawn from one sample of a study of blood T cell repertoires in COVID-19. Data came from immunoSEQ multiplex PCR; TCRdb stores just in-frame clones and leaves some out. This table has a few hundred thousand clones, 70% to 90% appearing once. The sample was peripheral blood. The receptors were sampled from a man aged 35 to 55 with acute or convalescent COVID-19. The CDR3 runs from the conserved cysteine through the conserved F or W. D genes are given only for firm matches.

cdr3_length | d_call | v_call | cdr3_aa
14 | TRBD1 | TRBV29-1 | CSVSGTATYNEQFF
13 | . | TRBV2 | CASSEQTNEKLFF
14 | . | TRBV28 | CASKPGTSNQPQHF
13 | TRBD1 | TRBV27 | CASSFGDRGGYTF
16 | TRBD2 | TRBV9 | CASSGERGGITGELFF
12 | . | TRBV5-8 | CASSFEFVEAFF
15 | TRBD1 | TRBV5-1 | CASSTGDRATYGYTF
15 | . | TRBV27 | CASKLWGLRDSPLHF
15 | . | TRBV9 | CASSPTRVTNTEAFF
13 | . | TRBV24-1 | CATSDLLGVRQFF
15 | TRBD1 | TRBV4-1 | CASSPLTGVVTEAFF
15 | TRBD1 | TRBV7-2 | CASSPSTDRVSGYTF
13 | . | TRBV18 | CASSLDRSSPLHF
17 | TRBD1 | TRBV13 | CASSPGTGGTYNSPLHF
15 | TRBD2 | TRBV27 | CASSLTSGSYNEQFF
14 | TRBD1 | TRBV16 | CASSPWTGGYGYTF
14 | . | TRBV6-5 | CASSPPGGTYEQYF
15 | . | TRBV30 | CACPGGGRMNTEAFF
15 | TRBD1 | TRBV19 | CASGQGPISGNTIYF
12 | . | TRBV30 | CAWSVLAGEAFF
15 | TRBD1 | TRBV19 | CASSADDRETQPQHF
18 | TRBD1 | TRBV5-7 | CASSSKSGQGPKAYEQYF
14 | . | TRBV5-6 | CASSPGGFNQPQHF
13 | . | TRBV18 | CASSPTANYGYTF
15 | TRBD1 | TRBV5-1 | CASSPMTGIGSEAFF
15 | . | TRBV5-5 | CASSLVQGRAYGYTF
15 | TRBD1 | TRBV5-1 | CASSLEGAPNYGYTF
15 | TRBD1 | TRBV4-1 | CASSPGTGGFGGYTF
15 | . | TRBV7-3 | CASSLTGDSNQPQHF
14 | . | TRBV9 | CASSVAGAGNTIYF
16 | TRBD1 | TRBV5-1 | CASSSNRGESNTEAFF
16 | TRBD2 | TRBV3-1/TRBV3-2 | CASSPSSGGAGNEQFF
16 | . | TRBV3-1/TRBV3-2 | CASSPHYSRAYNEQFF
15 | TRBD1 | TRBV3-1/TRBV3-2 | CASSPMGQGLSGAFF
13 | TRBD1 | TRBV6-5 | CATSWTGLPEQYF
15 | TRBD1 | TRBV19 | CASKAGQASNQPQHF
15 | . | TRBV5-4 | CASPGGVNMNTEAFF
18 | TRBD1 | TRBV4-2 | CASSQETGGAGSYNEQFF
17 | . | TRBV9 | CASSAVPHRGAQETQYF